A selection of T cell receptor beta chains follows, all from one sample in a study of identical twins. TCRdb reanalysed the 5' RACE reads using MiXCR and keeps one entry per CDR3 protein. The table includes about 450,000 distinct CDR3 sequences, under 20% detected once. Source material: naive T cells sorted from blood. Every receptor here comes from a man aged 50 to 60 in good health. CDR3s include the opening cysteine and the closing phenylalanine or tryptophan. Fields, in order: D gene, J gene, CDR3 length, V gene, clone size, CDR3 protein, CDR3 DNA. D genes are given only for firm matches. Size values are once, few and many counts, or a class for expanded clones, and some rows have none.

>TRBD2|TRBJ2-2|16|TRBV3-1|once
CASSQSPSGITGELFF
TGTGCCAGCAGCCAATCTCCTAGCGGAATCACCGGGGAGCTGTTTTTT
>.|TRBJ2-1|16|TRBV20-1|few
CSARGTIGDSYNEQFF
TGCAGTGCTAGAGGGACAATTGGGGACTCCTACAATGAGCAGTTCTTC
>.|TRBJ2-3|12|TRBV29-1|.
CSVHTRTDTQYF
TGCAGCGTCCACACCCGCACAGATACGCAGTATTTT
>.|TRBJ2-2|16|TRBV20-1|few
CSARDRQGSRSGELFF
TGCAGTGCTAGAGATAGGCAGGGAAGTCGGTCCGGGGAGCTGTTTTTT
>TRBD2|TRBJ2-6|19|TRBV5-1|.
CASSLRFAGEGSGANVLTF
TGCGCCAGCAGCTTGAGATTCGCGGGAGAGGGATCTGGGGCCAACGTCCTGACTTTC
>TRBD1|TRBJ2-5|16|TRBV5-1|few
CASSLGTGGTKETQYF
TGCGCCAGCAGCTTGGGGACAGGGGGCACGAAAGAGACCCAGTACTTC
>TRBD2|TRBJ2-5|12|TRBV29-1|many
CSVYSGGETQYF
TGCAGCGTTTATTCGGGAGGAGAGACCCAGTACTTC
>.|TRBJ2-3|17|TRBV5-1|.
CASSLGRGRGPEDTQYF
TGCGCCAGCAGCTTAGGGCGCGGAAGGGGCCCAGAGGATACGCAGTATTTT
>TRBD2|TRBJ2-3|16|TRBV20-1|.
CSARGLAGEPTDTQYF
TGCAGTGCTAGAGGCCTAGCGGGGGAACCCACAGATACGCAGTATTTT
>TRBD2|TRBJ2-3|15|TRBV5-6|once
CASSRPSGYTDTQYF
TGTGCCAGCAGCCGCCCTAGCGGATACACAGATACGCAGTATTTT
>TRBD1|TRBJ2-5|15|TRBV12-3/TRBV12-4|many
CASNRQGSRQETQYF
TGTGCCAGCAACCGACAGGGATCGCGCCAAGAGACCCAGTACTTC
>TRBD2|TRBJ2-5|14|TRBV5-1|.
CASSPGGSKETQYF
TGCGCCAGCAGCCCGGGGGGGTCAAAAGAGACCCAGTACTTC
>TRBD1|TRBJ2-1|16|TRBV5-5|once
CASSARQGEPYNEQFF
TGTGCCAGCAGCGCCCGACAGGGAGAGCCCTACAATGAGCAGTTCTTC
>.|TRBJ1-4|14|TRBV25-1|.
CASSDLDRNEKLFF
TGTGCCAGCAGTGACCTGGACAGAAATGAAAAACTGTTTTTT
>TRBD2|TRBJ2-1|14|TRBV29-1|few
CSVEGGSSYNEQFF
TGCAGCGTTGAAGGCGGGAGCTCCTACAATGAGCAGTTCTTC
>TRBD1|TRBJ2-1|18|TRBV4-1|few
CASSPRLHRDRGGNEQFF
TGCGCCAGCAGCCCGCGCCTCCACCGGGACAGGGGGGGCAATGAGCAGTTCTTC
>.|TRBJ2-2|15|TRBV30|.
CAWSVVGEVTGELFF
TGTGCCTGGAGTGTCGTAGGGGAGGTCACCGGGGAGCTGTTTTTT
>TRBD2|TRBJ2-1|14|TRBV12-3/TRBV12-4|few
CASNELAGGYEQFF
TGTGCCAGCAATGAGCTAGCGGGAGGGTATGAGCAGTTCTTC
>TRBD1|TRBJ2-7|13|TRBV3-1|many
CASRETGSGEQYF
TGTGCCAGCAGGGAGACAGGGTCTGGCGAGCAGTACTTC
>.|TRBJ1-1|12|TRBV20-1|few
CSATPGDTEAFF
TGCAGTGCTACCCCGGGGGACACTGAAGCTTTCTTT
>.|TRBJ1-5|17|TRBV7-9|many
CASSLSPRFGWNQPQHF
TGTGCCAGCAGTTTAAGCCCACGCTTTGGATGGAATCAGCCCCAGCATTTT
>TRBD1|TRBJ2-3|13|TRBV3-1|.
CASRLTGGRTQYF
TGTGCCAGCAGGCTTACAGGGGGCCGGACGCAGTATTTT
>.|TRBJ2-7|14|TRBV6-1|few
CASRGAEGPGEQYF
TGTGCCAGCCGGGGTGCGGAGGGACCGGGCGAGCAGTACTTC
>.|TRBJ2-1|14|TRBV10-3|many
CAISDVYGSNEQFF
TGTGCCATCAGTGATGTTTATGGCAGCAATGAGCAGTTCTTC
>.|TRBJ2-3|15|TRBV20-1|many
CSASQGVASTDTQYF
TGCAGTGCGAGCCAGGGTGTGGCTAGCACAGATACGCAGTATTTT
>TRBD1|TRBJ2-7|14|TRBV9|.
CASSAGQHSYEQYF
TGTGCCAGCAGCGCGGGACAGCACTCCTACGAGCAGTACTTC
>.|TRBJ2-1|15|TRBV5-5|.
CASSLVGTAYNEQFF
TGTGCCAGCAGCTTGGTTGGGACTGCTTACAATGAGCAGTTCTTC
>TRBD1|TRBJ1-1|15|TRBV4-2|.
CASSQTGGMVTEAFF
TGTGCCAGCAGCCAAACAGGGGGAATGGTCACTGAAGCTTTCTTT
>.|TRBJ1-1|13|TRBV6-1|.
CASSQSHRDEAFF
TGTGCCAGCAGCCAGAGTCACAGGGATGAAGCTTTCTTT
>TRBD1|TRBJ1-6|14|TRBV27|many
CASSYGQANSPLHF
TGTGCCAGCAGTTACGGACAGGCCAATTCACCCCTCCACTTT
>.|TRBJ1-1|14|TRBV6-5|few
CASSYSTGSTEAFF
TGTGCCAGCAGTTACTCGACTGGCAGCACTGAAGCTTTCTTT
>TRBD1|TRBJ2-2|14|TRBV4-1|many
CASSQSRGPGELFF
TGCGCCAGCAGCCAATCCAGGGGGCCCGGGGAGCTGTTTTTT
>.|TRBJ2-5|14|TRBV5-1|.
CASSLAGRAETQYF
TGCGCCAGCAGCTTGGCCGGCAGGGCAGAGACCCAGTACTTC
>TRBD2|TRBJ2-5|15|TRBV4-2|many
CASSQDTAGGETQYF
TGTGCCAGCAGCCAAGACACAGCGGGGGGAGAGACCCAGTACTTC
>TRBD2|TRBJ2-1|17|TRBV9|.
CASSPIGTSPFYNEQFF
TGTGCCAGCAGCCCGATCGGGACTAGCCCCTTTTACAATGAGCAGTTCTTC
>TRBD2|TRBJ2-3|16|TRBV7-2|.
CASSLAIGGSTNTQYF
TGTGCCAGCAGCTTAGCGATCGGCGGGAGCACAAATACGCAGTATTTT